The 10 T cell receptor beta chains in this list originate from one sample, sequenced in a study of shared clonotypes between healthy human individuals. TCRdb keeps only in-frame clones here, not all; method: immunoSEQ multiplex PCR. The sample records fewer than 2.5 million clones, more than 85% being singletons. Sample: naive CD4+ T cells from PBMCs. Sample subset: CD45RA+ positively selected. These receptor sequences come from a young man in good health. Some clones in this sample may be carry-over from other donors' samples.

This chain connects TRBV27 to TRBJ1-2; TRBD1 agrees at 7 bases. The CDR3 is 13 residues long. Germline V CDR1 and CDR2: MNHEY, SMNVEV (reference sequence). V shed 5 bases and J 2 bases; nucleotides not matched to a gene: 2. In DNA, the CDR3 is TGTGCCAGCAGTGGACAGGAGAACTATGGCTACACCTTC. The encoded protein is CASSGQENYGYTF.

The chain is built from TRBV5-4 and TRBJ1-5; 10 nucleotides agree with TRBD1. The CDR3 runs to 15 residues. Germline V gives CDR1 SGHNT, CDR2 YYREEE (reference sequence). V gave up 3 bases and J gave up 5 bases; unmatched junction bases: 5. The CDR3 DNA is TGTGCCAGCAGCTCAAACGGACAGGGGGATCAGCCCCAGCATTTT. Amino acids: CASSSNGQGDQPQHF.

The rearrangement links TRBV7-2 to TRBJ1-4; D is unclear. In germline, CDR1 is SGHTA, CDR2 FQGNSA. The V and J ends lost 4 bases and 8 bases respectively, with 14 bases between them. The CDR3 consists of 14 residues. The CDR3 loop reads CASSSAPWKEKLFF. CDR3 in DNA: TGTGCCAGCAGCTCAGCCCCCTGGAAGGAAAAACTGTTTTTT.

The chain employs TRBV5-6 and TRBJ2-2; 7 bases are shared with TRBD2. The CDR3 spans 15 residues. Losses at the gene ends were 6 bases for V and 5 bases for J; bases not matched to a gene: 10. Germline V gene lookup returns CDR1 SGHDT and CDR2 YYEEEE. The CDR3 DNA follows: TGTGCCAGCACCTGGGGGAGGGGCAATACCGGGGAGCTGTTTTTT. Translation: CASTWGRGNTGELFF.

As to this clone: The same CDR3 arises from other DNA sequences in this sample as well. This chain uses TRBV29-1 with TRBJ2-7, with 7 nucleotides matching TRBD1. After removal of 6 bases from V and 4 bases from J, the junction contained 6 bases not matched to a gene. Germline values: CDR1 SQVTM, CDR2 ANQGSEA. This CDR3 comprises 12 residues. CDR3 protein: CSVVAGGYEQYF. CDR3 in DNA: TGCAGCGTGGTGGCAGGGGGATACGAGCAGTACTTC.

The chain employs TRBV28 and TRBJ2-1, with D possibly matching TRBD2 (6 bases). CDR3 size: 15 residues. V lost 5 bases and J 2 bases, leaving 13 bases between the germline ends. The germline CDR1 and CDR2 sequences are MDHEN and SYDVKM. The CDR3 spells CASSISGTAYNEQFF. CDR3 bases: TGTGCCAGCAGTATTAGCGGCACCGCCTACAATGAGCAGTTCTTC.

Of note for this clone: Since the CDR3 does not end with the conserved phenylalanine or tryptophan, this likely comes from a read error. J is TRBJ2-7 and V is TRBV19; D perhaps matches TRBD2 (6 bases). V was pared by 1 base and J by 0 bases, with 10 bases between. CDR1 is LNHDA, CDR2 SQIVND, per germline (reference sequence). This CDR3 is 15 amino acids long. The CDR3 here is CASSIAAGSSYEQYL. The DNA of the CDR3 is TGTGCCAGTAGTATAGCCGCCGGGAGCTCCTACGAGCAGTACCTC.

The chain employs TRBV18 and TRBJ2-7, with 7 bases matching TRBD2. With V trimmed by 4 bases and J by 2 bases, 5 bases remained unmatched. This CDR3 has 14 residues. CDR1 and CDR2 from the germline V gene are KGHSH and LQKENI. CDR3 sequence reads: CASSLQGGAYEQYF. CDR3 coding DNA: TGTGCCAGCTCACTTCAGGGAGGGGCCTACGAGCAGTACTTC.

This chain links TRBV28 with TRBJ1-4; D uncertain. V was trimmed by 1 base and J by 0 bases, leaving 9 bases between them. The CDR3 runs 16 residues. Germline CDR1 reads MDHEN; CDR2 reads SYDVKM. Here the CDR3 reads CASSLFRVATNEKLFF. In DNA form, the CDR3 reads TGTGCCAGCAGTTTATTCAGAGTAGCAACTAATGAAAAACTGTTTTTT.

The chain has TRBV7-2 and TRBJ1-1; TRBD1 agrees at 7 bases. Trimming removed 4 bases from V and 5 bases from J; junction bases left unmatched: 10. Germline CDR1 and CDR2: SGHTA and FQGNSA. There are 15 residues in the CDR3. CDR3 sequence: CASSSTTGLGTEAFF. The DNA for the CDR3 is TGTGCCAGCAGCTCCACGACAGGGCTAGGGACTGAAGCTTTCTTT.